This T cell receptor (beta chain) was identified during a study of identical twins. There are 17 residues in the CDR3. Germline V gene sequence: CDR1 WSHSY, CDR2 SAAADI. Trimming left V 5 bases short and J 4 bases short, with 24 bases between. TCRdb processed the 5' RACE reads anew with MiXCR; each CDR3 protein has one entry. The sample yields 650,000 to 800,000 distinct CDR3 sequences, 8.5% to 9% seen once. These records were also assigned to another study, of yellow fever vaccine responses in identical twins.

The chain links TRBV10-2 to TRBJ2-7, with D maybe TRBD2 (5 bases). Sequences were obtained from PBMCs. This clonotype was sampled from a young woman in good health. The CDR3 nucleotides read TGCGCCAGCAGTCGGATCTATGGAGGTAGCGAGGAGTACGAGCAGTACTTC. Translated: CASSRIYGGSEEYEQYF.